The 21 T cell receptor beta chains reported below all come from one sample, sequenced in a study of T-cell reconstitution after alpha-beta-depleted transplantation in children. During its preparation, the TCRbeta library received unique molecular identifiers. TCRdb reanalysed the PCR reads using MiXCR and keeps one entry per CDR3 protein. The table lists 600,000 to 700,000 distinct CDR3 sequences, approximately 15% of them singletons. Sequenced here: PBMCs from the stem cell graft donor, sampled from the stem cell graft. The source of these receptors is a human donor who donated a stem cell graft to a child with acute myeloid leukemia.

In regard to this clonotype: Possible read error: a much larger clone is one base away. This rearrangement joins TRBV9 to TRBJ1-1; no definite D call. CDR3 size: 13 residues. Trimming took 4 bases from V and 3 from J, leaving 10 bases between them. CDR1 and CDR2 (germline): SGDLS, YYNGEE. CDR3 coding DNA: TGTGCCAGCAGCAAAACCGAGGACACTGAAGCTTTCTTT. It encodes CASSKTEDTEAFF. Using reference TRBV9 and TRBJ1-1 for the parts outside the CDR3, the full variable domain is DSGVTQTPKHLITATGQRVTLRCSPRSGDLSVYWYQQSLDQGLQFLIQYYNGEERAKGNILERFSAQQFPDLHSELNLSSLELGDSALYFCASSKTEDTEAFFGQGTRLTVV.

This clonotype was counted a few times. This chain's CDR3 is CSAHRGPNTEAFF. The CDR3 nucleotides read TGCAGTGCCCACCGGGGGCCCAACACTGAAGCTTTCTTT. The chain has TRBV20-1 and TRBJ1-1; possibly TRBD1 for D (6 bases). Germline CDR1 DFQATT, CDR2 SNEGSKA (reference sequence). The germline V and J ends were trimmed by 6 bases and 2 bases, with 13 bases remaining between them. CDR3 length: 13 amino acids.

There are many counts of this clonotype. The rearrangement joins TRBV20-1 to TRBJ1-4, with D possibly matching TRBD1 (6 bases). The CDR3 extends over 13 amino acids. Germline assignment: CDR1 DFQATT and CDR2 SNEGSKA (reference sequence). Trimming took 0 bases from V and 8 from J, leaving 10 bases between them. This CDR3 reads CSARDLDREKLFF. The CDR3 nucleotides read TGCAGTGCTAGAGATCTAGACAGGGAAAAACTGTTTTTT.

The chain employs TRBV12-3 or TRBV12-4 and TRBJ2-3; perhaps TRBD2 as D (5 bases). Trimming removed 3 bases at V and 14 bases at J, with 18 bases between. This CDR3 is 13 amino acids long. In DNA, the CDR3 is TGTGCCAGCAGTTTTTCAGGCGGGCCCCACATGTATTTT. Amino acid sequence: CASSFSGGPHMYF.

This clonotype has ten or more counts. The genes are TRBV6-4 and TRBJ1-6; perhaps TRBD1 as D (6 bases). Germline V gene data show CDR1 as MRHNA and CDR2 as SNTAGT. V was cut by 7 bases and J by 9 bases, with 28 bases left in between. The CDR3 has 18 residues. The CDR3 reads CASILGGALSIESSPLHF. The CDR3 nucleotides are TGTGCCAGCATTCTCGGGGGGGCCCTCTCTATTGAGAGTTCACCCCTCCACTTT.

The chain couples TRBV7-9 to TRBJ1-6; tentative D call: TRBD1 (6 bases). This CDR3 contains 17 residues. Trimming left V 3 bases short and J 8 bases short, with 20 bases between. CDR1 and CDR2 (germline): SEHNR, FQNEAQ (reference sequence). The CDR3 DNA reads TGTGCCAGCAGCTTCAGCACAGGGCCCTTGCGTGATTCACCCCTCCACTTT. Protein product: CASSFSTGPLRDSPLHF.

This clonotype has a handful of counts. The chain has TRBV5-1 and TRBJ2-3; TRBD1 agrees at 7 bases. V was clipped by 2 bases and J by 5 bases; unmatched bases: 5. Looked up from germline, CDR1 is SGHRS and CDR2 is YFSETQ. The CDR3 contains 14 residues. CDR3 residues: CASSFNRGRDTQYF. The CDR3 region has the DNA TGCGCCAGCAGCTTTAATAGGGGGCGAGATACGCAGTATTTT.

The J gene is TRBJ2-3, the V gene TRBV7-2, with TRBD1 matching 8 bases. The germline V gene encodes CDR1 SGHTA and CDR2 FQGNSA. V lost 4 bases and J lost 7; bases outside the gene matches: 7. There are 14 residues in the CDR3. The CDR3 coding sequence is TGTGCCAGCAGCTGGGGACAGGTGGGACATACGCAGTATTTT. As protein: CASSWGQVGHTQYF. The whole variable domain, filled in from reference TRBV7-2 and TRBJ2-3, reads GAGVSQSPSNKVTEKGKDVELRCDPISGHTALYWYRQSLGQGLEFLIYFQGNSAPDKSGLPSDRFSAERTGGSVSTLTIQRTQQEDSAVYLCASSWGQVGHTQYFGPGTRLTVL.

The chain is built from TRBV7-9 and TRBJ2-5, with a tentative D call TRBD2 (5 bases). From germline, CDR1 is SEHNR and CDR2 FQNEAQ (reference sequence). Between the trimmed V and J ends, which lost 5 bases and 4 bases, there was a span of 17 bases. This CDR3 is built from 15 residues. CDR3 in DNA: TGTGCCAGCAGCCAGAATACGGGGTTTAGAGAGACCCAGTACTTC. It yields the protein CASSQNTGFRETQYF.

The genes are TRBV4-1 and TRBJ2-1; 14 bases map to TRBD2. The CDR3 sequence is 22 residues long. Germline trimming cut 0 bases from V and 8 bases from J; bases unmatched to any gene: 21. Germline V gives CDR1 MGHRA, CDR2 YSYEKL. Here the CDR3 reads CASSQDYYPGRLAGGRMYEQFF. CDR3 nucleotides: TGCGCCAGCAGCCAAGATTACTACCCGGGGAGACTAGCGGGGGGGCGAATGTATGAGCAGTTCTTC.

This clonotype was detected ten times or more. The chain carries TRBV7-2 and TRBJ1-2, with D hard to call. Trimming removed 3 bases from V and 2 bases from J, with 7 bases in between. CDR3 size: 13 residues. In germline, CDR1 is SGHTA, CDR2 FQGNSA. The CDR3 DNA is TGTGCCAGCAGCTTTGGACTCAACTATGGCTACACCTTC. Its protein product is CASSFGLNYGYTF.

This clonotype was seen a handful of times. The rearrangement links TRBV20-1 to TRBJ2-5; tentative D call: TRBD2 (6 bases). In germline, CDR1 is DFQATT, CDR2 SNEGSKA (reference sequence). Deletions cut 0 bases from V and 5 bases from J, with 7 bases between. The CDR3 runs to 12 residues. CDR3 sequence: CSARDRGETQYF. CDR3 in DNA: TGCAGTGCTAGAGATCGGGGGGAGACCCAGTACTTC.

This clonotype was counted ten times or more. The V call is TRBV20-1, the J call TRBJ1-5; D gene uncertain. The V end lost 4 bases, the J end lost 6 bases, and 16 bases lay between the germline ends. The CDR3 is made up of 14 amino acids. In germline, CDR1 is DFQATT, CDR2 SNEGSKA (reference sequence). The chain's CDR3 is CSAKPKFTGQPQHF. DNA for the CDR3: TGCAGTGCTAAACCGAAGTTTACGGGTCAGCCCCAGCATTTT.

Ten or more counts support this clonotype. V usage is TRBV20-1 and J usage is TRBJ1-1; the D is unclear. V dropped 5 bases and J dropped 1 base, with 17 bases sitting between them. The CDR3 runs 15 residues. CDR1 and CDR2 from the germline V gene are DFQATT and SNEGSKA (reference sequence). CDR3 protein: CSAPGGYRPNTEAFF. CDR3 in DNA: TGCAGTGCTCCCGGTGGATACCGTCCGAACACTGAAGCTTTCTTT.

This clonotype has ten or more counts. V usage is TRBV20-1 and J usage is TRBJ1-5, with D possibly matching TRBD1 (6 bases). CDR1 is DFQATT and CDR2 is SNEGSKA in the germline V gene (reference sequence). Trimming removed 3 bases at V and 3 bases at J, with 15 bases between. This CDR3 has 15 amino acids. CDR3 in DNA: TGCAGTGCTAGTGAGGGGGGGAGTACCAATCAGCCCCAGCATTTT. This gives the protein CSASEGGSTNQPQHF.

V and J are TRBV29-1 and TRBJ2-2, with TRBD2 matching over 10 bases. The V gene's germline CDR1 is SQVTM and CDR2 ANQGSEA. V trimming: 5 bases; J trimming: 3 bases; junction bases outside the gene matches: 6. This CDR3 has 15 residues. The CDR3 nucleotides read TGCAGCGTTTCCCTAGCGGGGGCTTACACCGGGGAGCTGTTTTTT. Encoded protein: CSVSLAGAYTGELFF.

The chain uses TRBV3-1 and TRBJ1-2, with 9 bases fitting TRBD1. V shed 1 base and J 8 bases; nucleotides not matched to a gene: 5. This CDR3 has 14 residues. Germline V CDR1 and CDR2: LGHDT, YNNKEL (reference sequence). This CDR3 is CASSQGTGVRGYTF. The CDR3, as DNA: TGTGCCAGCAGCCAAGGGACAGGGGTTCGGGGCTACACCTTC.

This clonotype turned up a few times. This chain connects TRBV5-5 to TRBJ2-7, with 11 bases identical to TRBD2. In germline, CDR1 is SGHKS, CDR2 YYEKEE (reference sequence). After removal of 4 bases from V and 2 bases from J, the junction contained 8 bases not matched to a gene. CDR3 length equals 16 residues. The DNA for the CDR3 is TGTGCCAGCAGCCCAGGACTAGCGGGCCCAACCTACGAGCAGTACTTC. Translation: CASSPGLAGPTYEQYF.

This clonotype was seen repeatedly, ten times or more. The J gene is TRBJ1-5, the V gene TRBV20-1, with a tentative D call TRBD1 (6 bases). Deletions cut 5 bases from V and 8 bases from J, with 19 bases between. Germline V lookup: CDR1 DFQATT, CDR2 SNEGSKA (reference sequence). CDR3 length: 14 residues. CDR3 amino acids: CSADPPRGKEPQHF. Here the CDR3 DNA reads TGCAGTGCTGACCCCCCGAGGGGGAAGGAGCCCCAGCATTTT.

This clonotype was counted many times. This CDR3 reads CASSYAEDGYNEQFF. The CDR3 nucleotides read TGTGCCAGCAGTTACGCAGAGGACGGTTACAATGAGCAGTTCTTC. The rearrangement uses TRBV6-5 and TRBJ2-1; D call uncertain. The V end was cut by 2 bases, the J end by 4 bases, with 12 bases between. The CDR3 contains 15 residues. CDR1 is MNHEY and CDR2 is SVGAGI in the germline V gene.

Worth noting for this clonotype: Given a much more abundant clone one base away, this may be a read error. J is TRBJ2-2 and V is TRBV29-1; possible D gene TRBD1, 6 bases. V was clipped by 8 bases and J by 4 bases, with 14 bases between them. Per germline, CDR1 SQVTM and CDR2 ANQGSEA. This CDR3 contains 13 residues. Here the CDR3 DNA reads TGCAGCCGCTTCAGGGGAGTCACCGGGGAGCTGTTTTTT. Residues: CSRFRGVTGELFF.